Sequencing of this T cell receptor beta chain was carried out in a study of patients and donors after allogeneic stem cell transplantation. TCRdb independently ran MiXCR on the RT-PCR reads; one entry per CDR3 protein. The sample gives approximately 160,000 distinct CDR3 sequences, roughly 22% of which show up once; roughly 27% is in the top ten. The V end lost 3 bases, the J end lost 6 bases, and 8 bases lay between the germline ends. Per germline, CDR1 KGHDR and CDR2 SFDVKD. The length of the CDR3 is 13 residues. V and J are TRBV24-1 and TRBJ2-1; D is uncertain. The source material was blood, either unsorted or a sorted T cell fraction (not recorded which). The TCR sequence derives from a human donor who was either an allogeneic HSCT recipient or a stem cell or donor lymphocyte infusion donor (not recorded which). It is not recorded whose cells these are; they may come from a transplant donor. CDR3 sequence (DNA): TGTGCCACCAGTGATAGGCGCTTCAATGAGCAGTTCTTC. Translation: CATSDRRFNEQFF.